This T cell receptor (beta chain) was sequenced in a study of cytomegalovirus exposure and HLA in healthy donors. Study-wide background: An earlier analysis identified more than 95 million unique TCR beta sequences in 170 million or so T cells. Study findings and constraints: A later analysis found that most CMV-associated TCR beta chains appeared HLA-restricted.

While unrecorded immune exposures were likely, the donors were nominally healthy when sampled. This PCR relied on a set of 60 Vbeta primers and 13 Jbeta primers. Libraries were prepared by immunoSEQ multiplex PCR; TCRdb keeps only in-frame clonotypes and omits some of them. This repertoire shows about 50,000 clones, 65% to 80% found once; its top ten account for around 9.1%. On this clone itself: The antigen is unknown.

V was trimmed by 4 bases and J by 3 bases, leaving 12 bases between them. This CDR3 contains 14 residues. Germline-derived CDR1 and CDR2 are MGHDK and SYGVNS. The receptor was derived from a woman between 45 and 60 years old in good health and CMV-seronegative. Sequencing was performed on PBMCs. The V gene is TRBV25-1, the J gene TRBJ1-1; D unresolved. CDR3 bases: TGTGCCAGCAGTGGATCATACGGTTACACTGAAGCTTTCTTT. This translates into CASSGSYGYTEAFF.